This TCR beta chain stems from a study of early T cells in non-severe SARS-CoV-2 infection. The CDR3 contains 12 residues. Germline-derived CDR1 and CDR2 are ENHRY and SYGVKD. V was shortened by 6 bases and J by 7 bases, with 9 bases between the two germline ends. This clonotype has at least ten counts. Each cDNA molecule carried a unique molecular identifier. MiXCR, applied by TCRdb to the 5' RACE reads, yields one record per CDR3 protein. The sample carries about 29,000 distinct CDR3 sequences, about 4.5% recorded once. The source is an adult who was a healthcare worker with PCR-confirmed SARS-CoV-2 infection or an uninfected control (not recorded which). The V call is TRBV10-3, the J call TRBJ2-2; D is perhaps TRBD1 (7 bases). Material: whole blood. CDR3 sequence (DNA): TGTGCCATCAGGCAGGGGGGCGGGGAGCTGTTTTTT. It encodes CAIRQGGGELFF.